This is a list of T cell receptor beta chains from one sample in a study of Ad26.COV2.S vaccination and SARS-CoV-2 variants. Data came from immunoSEQ multiplex PCR; TCRdb stores just in-frame clones and leaves some out. The repertoire has 450,000 to 550,000 clones, about 88% of them found once; the top ten carry about 2.4%. The source was peripheral blood, collected in a trial of Ad26.COV2.S vaccine versus placebo. These receptors all stem from a person aged 18-65 years who received the Ad26.COV2.S COVID-19 vaccine or a placebo. Each CDR3 is given with its conserved first and last residue.

v_call	j_call	cdr3_aa
TRBV24-1	TRBJ2-3	CATSDSLAGSTDTQYF
TRBV6-2/TRBV6-3	TRBJ2-5	CASSGQGGETQYF
TRBV4-3	TRBJ1-6	CASSPQVNLNSPLHF
TRBV11-3	TRBJ1-3	CASSSRGRPKW
TRBV7-7	TRBJ2-2	CASSQRQGSAGELFF
TRBV28	TRBJ2-7	CASSLISRGSSYEQYF
TRBV28	TRBJ1-2	CASSLGDRSYYGYTF
TRBV6-1	TRBJ1-3	CASSETPPDGGNTIYF
TRBV27	TRBJ2-2	CASSLLTGELFF
TRBV14	TRBJ2-2	CASSQGRRNTGELFF
TRBV30	TRBJ1-2	CAWDSGKGYDGYTF
TRBV12-3/TRBV12-4	TRBJ2-3	CASSFGDTQYF
TRBV7-2	TRBJ2-4	CASSLAAGVGNIQYF
TRBV9	TRBJ2-3	CASSVDPRLAGAGTQYF
TRBV20-1	TRBJ2-1	CSASTSGPNEQFF
TRBV27	TRBJ1-5	CASSQYPPSYSNQPQHF
TRBV7-2	TRBJ2-5	CASRQVETQYF
TRBV7-8	TRBJ2-1	CASSLGAGGPYNEQFF
TRBV19	TRBJ1-3	CASSIGRYSGNTIYF
TRBV7-6	TRBJ1-4	CASSFGRQAYGEKLFF
TRBV19	TRBJ2-1	CASSIGLASSYNEQFF
TRBV9	TRBJ2-1	CASSVDRGWGNEQFF
TRBV6-2/TRBV6-3	TRBJ2-2	CASSYRGLAGGWDTGELFF
TRBV12-3/TRBV12-4	TRBJ2-7	CASSPAYEQYF
TRBV29-1	TRBJ2-3	CSVEVRGSYTDTQYF
TRBV12-5	TRBJ2-2	CASGWVRGGLNTGELFF
TRBV18	TRBJ1-2	CASSPDRGATNYGYTF
TRBV19	TRBJ2-7	CASSTGQFSYEQYF
TRBV5-1	TRBJ2-3	CASSRRGAGADTQYF
TRBV6-4	TRBJ2-1	CASSGQLGLNEQFF
TRBV7-3	TRBJ2-2	CASSPSRLAGGQTNTGELFF
TRBV27	TRBJ2-6	CASSSTGHRAGANVLTF
TRBV3-1/TRBV3-2	TRBJ2-3	CASSQGYTQYF
TRBV29-1	TRBJ2-3	CSVDQGSTDTQYF
TRBV4-1	TRBJ2-5	CASSQAGRAGTQYF
TRBV2	TRBJ1-1	CASRISMNTEAFF
TRBV6-6	TRBJ1-4	CASSYSRNEEKLFF
TRBV7-2	TRBJ1-2	CASSRGRANYGYTF
TRBV5-4	TRBJ2-1	CASSFTSEQFF
TRBV15	TRBJ2-3	CATSRRTGDTDTQYF
TRBV27	TRBJ2-3	CATIRGDTQYF
TRBV15	TRBJ2-7	CATSRGDSPYEQYF
TRBV5-1	TRBJ1-2	CASSSLGGGYGYTF
TRBV30	TRBJ2-3	CAWSVVWTSGSTDTQYF
TRBV28	TRBJ2-7	CASSSPGEQYF
TRBV2	TRBJ1-1	CASSDFGGETEAFF
TRBV15	TRBJ2-3	CATSPMKGQGFQDTQYF
TRBV7-9	TRBJ2-5	CASSQGLAGEMGTQYF
TRBV5-1	TRBJ1-1	CASSLAAENTEAFF
TRBV28	TRBJ1-6	CASSLRKVNNSPLHF
TRBV5-1	TRBJ1-2	CASSLARGYGYTF
TRBV4-3	TRBJ1-4	CASSQEGYNVGDVNEKLFF